Shown below are 18 T cell receptor beta chains from a single sample sequenced in a study of shared clonotypes between healthy human individuals. Cells designated naive CD8 were CD45RO-negative and were positively selected for CCR7, with terminally differentiated effector memory CD45RA+ cells excluded. TCRdb's copy holds only in-frame clones and misses some; the assay was immunoSEQ multiplex PCR. Of approximately 2,200,000 clones in the sample, roughly 91% were seen once. Sequenced material: naive CD8+ T cells from PBMCs. These receptors were taken from a man younger than 35 in good health. Some clones in this sample may be carry-over from other donors' samples.

The chain employs TRBV27 and TRBJ2-7, with D tentatively TRBD2 (6 bases). Trimming left V 6 bases short and J 4 bases short, with 16 bases between. This CDR3 spans 14 amino acids. Germline values: CDR1 MNHEY, CDR2 SMNVEV (reference sequence). The CDR3 bases are TGTGCCAGCAGCCCCGGGGGTATAGGGTACGAGCAGTACTTC. It specifies CASSPGGIGYEQYF.

V usage is TRBV6-4 and J usage is TRBJ1-2; 10 bases agree with TRBD1. V lost 0 bases to trimming and J lost 0 bases; unmatched junction nucleotides: 7. This CDR3 has 18 amino acids. Germline V CDR1 and CDR2: MRHNA, SNTAGT. The CDR3 DNA reads as TGTGCCAGCAGTGACTCCCCGGGACAGGGGCTCTCTAACTATGGCTACACCTTC. It encodes CASSDSPGQGLSNYGYTF.

This clone was counted once. The CDR3 bases are TGTGCCAGCAGCTTAGCGGCACTAGCGGGATACAATGAGCAGTTCTTC. This encodes CASSLAALAGYNEQFF. The chain links TRBV7-2 to TRBJ2-1; 10 bases fit TRBD2. The CDR3 has 16 residues. After removal of 0 bases from V and 4 bases from J, the junction contained 3 bases not matched to a gene. Germline CDR1 SGHTA, CDR2 FQGNSA.

The V call is TRBV19, the J call TRBJ1-4, with D perhaps matching TRBD1 (5 bases). The V gene's germline CDR1 is LNHDA and CDR2 SQIVND (reference sequence). CDR3 length: 15 residues. Trimming pared 6 bases from V and 0 bases from J, leaving 11 bases between. DNA of the CDR3: TGTGCCAGTAGCTTGGGGGGGGCAACTAATGAAAAACTGTTTTTT. Translated: CASSLGGATNEKLFF.

This rearrangement joins TRBV9 to TRBJ2-1, with D possibly being TRBD1 or TRBD2 (5 bases each). CDR1 is SGDLS, CDR2 YYNGEE, per germline. The length of the CDR3 is 13 residues. V gave up 3 bases and J gave up 8 bases, with 12 bases separating them. CDR3 region: CASSAWDVDEQFF. The CDR3 region has the DNA TGTGCCAGCAGCGCCTGGGACGTAGATGAGCAGTTCTTC.

The rearrangement uses TRBV7-2 and TRBJ2-7; 9 nucleotides line up with TRBD2. This CDR3 is 16 amino acids long. The junction had 10 bases not matched to a gene; V was cut back by 5 bases and J by 2 bases. CDR1 and CDR2 (germline): SGHTA, FQGNSA. CDR3 nucleotides: TGTGCCAGCAGCGCTGGCGGGGCTAGCGGGACCTACGAGCAGTACTTC. This codes for CASSAGGASGTYEQYF.

In its sample, this clone was seen a few times. The chain carries TRBV19 and TRBJ1-3; D gene unclear. CDR1 is LNHDA, CDR2 SQIVND, per germline (reference sequence). The germline V and J ends were trimmed by 7 bases and 3 bases, with 13 bases remaining between them. The CDR3 loop spans 14 amino acids. CDR3 in DNA: TGTGCCAGTATTGGGATACCGAATGGAAACACCATATATTTT. Translating gives CASIGIPNGNTIYF.

The rearrangement uses TRBV15 and TRBJ2-3, with D possibly matching TRBD1 (8 bases). V lost 5 bases and J 4 bases, leaving 19 bases between the germline ends. The CDR3 runs to 16 residues. CDR1 is LNHNV, CDR2 YYDKDF, per germline (reference sequence). CDR3 nucleotides: TGTGCCACCAGCGGGAGGGACAGGCCATCCGCAGATACGCAGTATTTT. Encoded protein: CATSGRDRPSADTQYF.

The chain employs TRBV19 and TRBJ1-1; no definite D call. This CDR3 has 13 amino acids. The V gene's germline CDR1 is LNHDA and CDR2 SQIVND (reference sequence). Trimming removed 5 bases from V and 8 bases from J, with 15 bases in between. This CDR3 is CASSLSAALEAFF. In DNA, the CDR3 is TGTGCCAGTAGTTTATCGGCGGCTCTCGAAGCTTTCTTT. The full variable domain, rest sourced from reference TRBV19 and TRBJ1-1, is DGGITQSPKYLFRKEGQNVTLSCEQNLNHDAMYWYRQDPGQGLRLIYYSQIVNDFQKGDIAEGYSVSREKKESFPLTVTSAQKNPTAFYLCASSLSAALEAFFGQGTRLTVV.

The V and J genes are TRBV19 and TRBJ2-7; D may be TRBD2 (5 bases). Germline CDR1 is LNHDA and CDR2 is SQIVND (reference sequence). Trimming took off 4 bases at V and 6 bases at J, with 13 bases between the two ends. This CDR3 comprises 13 residues. The CDR3 DNA is TGTGCCAGTAGTACCTTTGAGAGGGCCGAGCAGTACTTC. Amino acids: CASSTFERAEQYF. The variable domain in full, with the rest retrieved from reference TRBV19 and TRBJ2-7, is DGGITQSPKYLFRKEGQNVTLSCEQNLNHDAMYWYRQDPGQGLRLIYYSQIVNDFQKGDIAEGYSVSREKKESFPLTVTSAQKNPTAFYLCASSTFERAEQYFGPGTRLTVT.

The chain is built from TRBV6-5 and TRBJ1-5; a possible D gene is TRBD1 (5 bases). There are 13 residues in the CDR3. From germline, CDR1 is MNHEY and CDR2 SVGAGI. Trimming removed 2 bases at V and 6 bases at J, with 8 bases between. The CDR3 is CASSYTGRQPQHF. In DNA form, the CDR3 reads TGTGCCAGCAGTTACACGGGGCGTCAGCCCCAGCATTTT.

This clone appeared once. Different DNA sequences within this sample yield the same CDR3. This chain connects TRBV27 to TRBJ2-7; 8 bases line up with TRBD1. Germline V gives CDR1 MNHEY, CDR2 SMNVEV (reference sequence). The V and J ends lost 2 bases and 3 bases, in that order; junction bases with no gene match: 3. CDR3 length: 14 residues. The CDR3 sequence is CASSLTGGLYEQYF. The CDR3 DNA is TGTGCCAGCAGTTTAACAGGGGGGCTCTACGAGCAGTACTTC.

V gene TRBV7-9 combines with J gene TRBJ2-2; 9 nucleotides agree with TRBD1. Germline CDR1 and CDR2: SEHNR and FQNEAQ (reference sequence). The trim removed 5 bases at V and 9 bases at J, leaving 4 bases unmatched. The CDR3 extends over 13 amino acids. In nucleotides, the CDR3 is TGTGCCAGCAGCATACAGGGGGCGCGGGAGCTGTTTTTT. Protein product: CASSIQGARELFF.

The CDR3 sequence is CASSDGSGSAKNIQYF. For the CDR3, the DNA is TGTGCCAGCAGTGATGGTTCCGGTTCGGCCAAAAACATTCAGTACTTC. This chain uses TRBV25-1 with TRBJ2-4; no firm D call. Looked up from germline, CDR1 is MGHDK and CDR2 is SYGVNS. V was pared by 3 bases and J by 1 base, with 13 bases between. The length of the CDR3 is 16 residues.

V usage is TRBV7-9 and J usage is TRBJ2-3, with D possibly TRBD2 on 5 matching bases. This CDR3 has 16 residues. From germline, CDR1 is SEHNR and CDR2 FQNEAQ (reference sequence). The V and J ends lost 4 bases and 4 bases respectively, with 18 bases between them. In DNA form, the CDR3 reads TGTGCCAGCAGCTCACGGGAATCCCCTGTCGCAGATACGCAGTATTTT. Its translation: CASSSRESPVADTQYF.

This chain joins TRBV5-4 and TRBJ2-7, with TRBD2 matching 7 bases. From germline, CDR1 is SGHNT and CDR2 YYREEE (reference sequence). There are 14 residues in the CDR3. Germline trimming cut 2 bases from V and 2 bases from J; bases unmatched to any gene: 4. The CDR3 reads CASSLAGTPYEQYF. For the CDR3, the DNA is TGTGCCAGCAGCTTAGCGGGGACCCCCTACGAGCAGTACTTC.

This clone showed up just once. The V and J genes are TRBV19 and TRBJ2-7, with a tentative D call TRBD2 (5 bases). The CDR3 spans 14 residues. Deletions cut 5 bases from V and 0 bases from J, with 11 bases between. Germline CDR1 is LNHDA and CDR2 is SQIVND (reference sequence). The CDR3: CASSSREISYEQYF. The CDR3 DNA is TGTGCCAGTAGTTCTCGGGAAATCTCCTACGAGCAGTACTTC.

This chain uses TRBV6-1 with TRBJ2-5; D not resolved. The CDR3 loop spans 17 amino acids. Germline values: CDR1 MNHNS, CDR2 SASEGT. Between the trimmed V and J ends, which lost 3 bases and 4 bases, there was a span of 21 bases. CDR3 in amino acids: CASSDYFMNALGETQYF. The CDR3 nucleotides read TGTGCCAGCAGTGACTATTTTATGAACGCCTTGGGAGAGACCCAGTACTTC.